This TCR beta chain was sequenced for a study of blood T cell repertoires in COVID-19. This CDR3 comprises 16 residues. Trimming cost V 0 bases and J 7 bases; bases outside gene matches: 10. Germline CDR1 reads LGHNA; CDR2 reads YNFKEQ. Data came from immunoSEQ multiplex PCR; TCRdb stores just in-frame clones and leaves some out. The repertoire includes 250,000 to 300,000 clones, 86% of them detected once, and 3.5% to 4% sits in the top ten. The sequenced sample was peripheral blood. This chain links TRBV4-2 with TRBJ2-3; 7 nucleotides align to TRBD2. The source of this sequence is a man younger than 35 with active or convalescent COVID-19. Here the CDR3 reads CASSQEIAGVGNTQYF. CDR3 DNA sequence: TGTGCCAGCAGCCAAGAGATTGCGGGAGTAGGAAATACGCAGTATTTT.